Each of the 12 T cell receptor beta chains below was sequenced from the same sample in a study of OX40 agonist ivuxolimab in advanced cancers. Generated by immunoSEQ multiplex PCR, the TCRdb table keeps only in-frame clones and is missing some. Of more than 25,000 clones in the sample, approximately 80% were seen once. The material was CD4+ or CD8+ T cells sorted from blood, obtained in a trial of the OX40 agonist ivuxolimab. These receptors were collected from an adult with an advanced solid tumor such as melanoma, head and neck, liver or kidney cancer.

This clone is medium-sized (0.01 to 0.1%) within its sample. The V call is TRBV5-6, the J call TRBJ2-7; D may be TRBD2 (5 bases). The CDR3 sequence is 12 residues long. Trimming removed 3 bases at V and 6 bases at J, with 10 bases between. Germline loops: CDR1 SGHDT, CDR2 YYEEEE. The CDR3 DNA follows: TGTGCCAGCAGCTATCGGGGTTTCGAGCAGTACTTC. This sequence encodes CASSYRGFEQYF.

The chain employs TRBV7-9 and TRBJ2-7; 8 bases fit TRBD1. The CDR3 contains 16 residues. Germline loops: CDR1 SEHNR, CDR2 FQNEAQ (reference sequence). Trimming at V came to 6 bases and at J to 3 bases, leaving 13 bases not matched to a gene. CDR3 coding DNA: TGTGCCAGCAGTCCACTAACGGACAGGGAGTTCTACGAGCAGTACTTC. Protein: CASSPLTDREFYEQYF.

Regarding this clone: The conserved phenylalanine or tryptophan is not found at the CDR3 terminus, so this likely reflects a read error. The CDR3 loop reads CASSQVGLQPRGTEAFL. DNA for the CDR3: TGTGCCAGCAGCCAAGTCGGTTTACAGCCCCGAGGCACTGAAGCTTTCTTG. J is TRBJ1-1 and V is TRBV14; D is unclear. Trimming shortened V by 1 base and J by 4 bases, and 19 bases separated the two germline ends. The germline gives CDR1 SGHDN, CDR2 FVKESK. The CDR3 totals 17 residues.

This chain uses TRBV4-2 with TRBJ2-6; 8 bases line up with TRBD1. The CDR3 has 18 residues. Looked up from germline, CDR1 is LGHNA and CDR2 is YNFKEQ. The trim removed 5 bases at V and 3 bases at J, leaving 12 bases unmatched. Written as DNA, the CDR3 is TGTGCCAGCAGCTTGGGCCAGGGGGCTTCTATTGGGGCCAACGTCCTGACTTTC. Protein product: CASSLGQGASIGANVLTF.

The CDR3 reads CASSPSVGGAAITGELFF. Written as DNA, the CDR3 is TGTGCCAGCAGCCCCTCAGTGGGGGGGGCCGCAATCACCGGGGAGCTGTTTTTT. The rearrangement uses TRBV7-9 and TRBJ2-2; D may be TRBD2 (7 bases). The ends were cut back, 5 bases at V and 4 bases at J, with 23 bases in the middle. The CDR3 is made up of 18 amino acids. Germline CDR1 and CDR2: SEHNR and FQNEAQ (reference sequence).

The chain is built from TRBV2 and TRBJ2-1, with D possibly being TRBD1 (5 bases). CDR1 SNHLY and CDR2 FYNNEI come from the germline V gene. The CDR3 length is 15 residues. With 4 bases removed from V and 2 bases from J, the gap between germline ends came to 12 bases. CDR3 region: CASSGRQGAYNEQFF. In DNA form, the CDR3 reads TGTGCCAGCAGTGGCCGTCAGGGTGCCTACAATGAGCAGTTCTTC.

V gene TRBV11-3 combines with J gene TRBJ2-1, with D unresolved. The ends were cut back, 4 bases at V and 0 bases at J, with 13 bases in the middle. This CDR3 contains 16 residues. Germline CDR1 reads SGHNT; CDR2 reads YENEEA. CDR3 nucleotides: TGTGCCAGCAGCTCCCGCCGGCTAGGCTCCTACAATGAGCAGTTCTTC. Its translation: CASSSRRLGSYNEQFF.

The V gene is TRBV11-2, the J gene TRBJ2-7, with D maybe TRBD1 (7 bases). The CDR3 runs to 16 residues. V lost 7 bases and J lost 1, with 20 bases in between. Germline V gives CDR1 SGHAT, CDR2 FQNNGV. The CDR3 bases are TGTGCCAGCACCCTGGAGGCGGGACAGACTTCCTACGAGCAGTACTTC. It is translated as CASTLEAGQTSYEQYF.

The table lists this clone with a few counts. Here the CDR3 reads CASSLAVQGNTGELFF. The CDR3, as DNA: TGTGCCAGCAGCTTGGCCGTACAGGGTAATACCGGGGAGCTGTTTTTT. The chain employs TRBV5-6 and TRBJ2-2, with TRBD1 as a possible D gene (6 bases). The CDR3 is made up of 16 amino acids. Per germline, CDR1 SGHDT and CDR2 YYEEEE. Between the trimmed V and J ends, which lost 0 bases and 5 bases, there was a span of 14 bases.

The chain carries TRBV11-2 and TRBJ1-1; D is perhaps TRBD1 (6 bases). The CDR3 is made up of 17 amino acids. Germline-derived CDR1 and CDR2 are SGHAT and FQNNGV. V was clipped by 0 bases and J by 1 base, with 15 bases between them. The CDR3 loop reads CASSLDYLQGGNTEAFF. The CDR3, as DNA: TGTGCCAGCAGCTTAGATTATCTACAGGGCGGGAACACTGAAGCTTTCTTT.

The chain couples TRBV7-2 to TRBJ2-5, with a tentative D call TRBD2 (6 bases). V shed 5 bases and J shed 5 bases, with 21 bases lying between them. Germline V CDR1 and CDR2: SGHTA, FQGNSA. The CDR3 is 16 residues long. The CDR3 here is CASSPGLAAAGETQYF. The CDR3 region has the DNA TGTGCCAGCAGCCCAGGCCTTGCGGCGGCGGGGGAGACCCAGTACTTC.

The chain recombines TRBV19 with TRBJ1-1, with unresolved D. With 7 bases removed from V and 0 bases from J, the gap between germline ends came to 9 bases. The CDR3 length is 13 residues. The germline V gene encodes CDR1 LNHDA and CDR2 SQIVND (reference sequence). DNA of the CDR3: TGTGCCAGTAATGAGGGCATGAACACTGAAGCTTTCTTT. The encoded protein is CASNEGMNTEAFF.